Listed here are 19 T cell receptor beta chains from one sample, sequenced in a study of blood T cells in healthy people across ages. Sample-barcoded 5' priming and a J-beta primer mix drove a second PCR of 7 to 11 cycles. TCRdb processed the 5' RACE reads anew with MiXCR; each CDR3 protein has one entry. The repertoire holds around 990,000 distinct CDR3 sequences, around two fifths seen once, with roughly 13% in the top ten. Material: blood. The receptors here all came from a young man in good health.

This sequence joins TRBV6-6 and TRBJ2-7; 11 bases are a match to TRBD1. This CDR3 is built from 14 residues. The V gene end was trimmed by 6 bases and the J gene end by 2 bases; junction bases not matched to a gene: 3. In germline, CDR1 is MNHNY, CDR2 SVGAGI (reference sequence). CDR3 sequence: CASRAGQGAYEQYF. DNA for the CDR3: TGTGCCAGCAGGGCGGGACAGGGGGCCTACGAGCAGTACTTC.

The CDR3 DNA is TGCAGTGCTAGCCGGGAAGTTGGAGAGACCCAGTACTTC. Translation: CSASREVGETQYF. The chain joins TRBV20-1 to TRBJ2-5, with D tentatively TRBD2 (5 bases). V was shortened by 3 bases and J by 4 bases, with 12 bases between the two germline ends. The CDR3 spans 13 residues. Germline V lookup: CDR1 DFQATT, CDR2 SNEGSKA (reference sequence).

The chain links TRBV4-2 to TRBJ1-1; D call uncertain. CDR3 length equals 14 residues. Germline CDR1 is LGHNA and CDR2 is YNFKEQ. The ends were cut back, 2 bases at V and 5 bases at J, with 12 bases in the middle. The CDR3 DNA reads as TGTGCCAGCAGCCAAAAACGAGGAGGTACTGAAGCTTTCTTT. It translates to CASSQKRGGTEAFF.

This chain links TRBV11-1 with TRBJ2-7; maybe TRBD2 (6 bases). The CDR3 length is 14 residues. In germline, CDR1 is SGHAT, CDR2 FQDESV (reference sequence). With 3 bases removed from V and 2 bases from J, the gap between germline ends came to 11 bases. CDR3 sequence: CASSLGGVTYEQYF. The CDR3 nucleotides read TGTGCCAGCAGCTTGGGAGGAGTGACCTACGAGCAGTACTTC.

V gene TRBV11-2 combines with J gene TRBJ1-2; D unclear. The CDR3 runs to 14 residues. V gave up 5 bases and J gave up 4 bases, with 14 bases separating them. Germline CDR1 is SGHAT and CDR2 is FQNNGV. In DNA, the CDR3 is TGTGCCAGCAGCCTCTCGGGGATTAGCTATGGCTACACCTTC. As protein: CASSLSGISYGYTF.

The chain joins TRBV21-1 to TRBJ2-7; TRBD1 is the table's D call and was not checked against the DNA. TRBV21-1 is listed as a pseudogene. The CDR3 contains 19 residues. CDR3 sequence: CASSRLRTFDRRSSYEQYF. The CDR3 DNA reads as TGTGCCAGCAGCCGACTACGAACTTTTGACAGGAGGAGCTCCTACGAGCAGTACTTC.

This clonotype has only a few counts. V and J are TRBV20-1 and TRBJ1-1; 10 bases are shared with TRBD1. The CDR3 has 15 amino acids. CDR1 and CDR2 from the germline V gene are DFQATT and SNEGSKA (reference sequence). V lost 5 bases, J lost 0 bases, and 6 bases stayed unmatched. CDR3 in amino acids: CSASPGQGLNTEAFF. The DNA for the CDR3 is TGCAGTGCTTCACCGGGACAGGGGTTGAACACTGAAGCTTTCTTT.

This chain connects TRBV4-1 to TRBJ1-2, with 7 bases fitting TRBD1. The CDR3 covers 13 residues. The V gene's germline CDR1 is MGHRA and CDR2 YSYEKL. J was trimmed by 6 bases and V by 4 bases; bases with no gene match: 5. CDR3 amino acids: CASSPTGEHGYTF. The CDR3 nucleotides are TGCGCCAGCAGCCCTACAGGGGAGCATGGCTACACCTTC.

This clonotype was observed at least ten times. V usage is TRBV9 and J usage is TRBJ2-3, with D tentatively TRBD2 (5 bases). The CDR3 has 13 residues. Germline V CDR1 and CDR2: SGDLS, YYNGEE. Trimming cost V 4 bases and J 5 bases, with 11 bases left between them. Here the CDR3 DNA reads TGTGCCAGCAGCACCACTAGTATAGATACGCAGTATTTT. Its translation: CASSTTSIDTQYF.

This chain joins TRBV20-1 and TRBJ1-1, with D perhaps matching TRBD1 (6 bases). CDR3 length equals 12 residues. Trimming stripped 5 bases from V and 7 bases from J, with 14 bases between. In germline, CDR1 is DFQATT, CDR2 SNEGSKA (reference sequence). The CDR3 region has the DNA TGCAGTGCTTCCCCCGGGGGCCTTGAAGCTTTCTTT. It translates to CSASPGGLEAFF.

The table lists this clonotype with a few counts. This chain links TRBV28 with TRBJ2-3; the D is unclear. The CDR3 is 14 residues long. The germline V gene has CDR1 MDHEN and CDR2 SYDVKM. Trimming took 6 bases from V and 5 from J, leaving 15 bases between them. The CDR3 DNA reads as TGTGCCAGCAGCCTCGATAGTGCCGGAGATACGCAGTATTTT. It specifies CASSLDSAGDTQYF.

Points on this clonotype: A read error may account for a junction end that differs from germline. The chain carries TRBV15 and TRBJ1-1, with TRBD1 as a possible D gene (6 bases). In germline, CDR1 is LNHNV, CDR2 YYDKDF (reference sequence). The CDR3 length is 15 residues. The CDR3 here is CATSRGVDRRTGAFF. The CDR3 DNA is TGTGCCACCAGCAGAGGAGTAGACAGGCGGACTGGAGCTTTCTTT.

The sample holds a few counts of this clonotype. The chain has TRBV18 and TRBJ2-1; D is unresolved. Per germline, CDR1 KGHSH and CDR2 LQKENI. This CDR3 is 18 amino acids long. Trimming removed 2 bases at V and 4 bases at J, with 21 bases between. This chain's CDR3 is CASSPIVSSKADYNEQFF. The CDR3, as DNA: TGTGCCAGCTCACCAATAGTTTCATCCAAAGCCGATTACAATGAGCAGTTCTTC.

This clonotype showed up just once. V gene TRBV7-9 combines with J gene TRBJ1-2, with 7 bases that match TRBD1. CDR3 length: 15 amino acids. J lost 2 bases, V lost 6 bases, and 9 bases had no gene match. Germline assignment: CDR1 SEHNR and CDR2 FQNEAQ (reference sequence). The CDR3 DNA reads as TGTGCCAGCAGACCCCCTGGACAGGTCAACTATGGCTACACCTTC. It codes for CASRPPGQVNYGYTF.

The chain links TRBV7-2 to TRBJ2-3, with D tentatively TRBD2 (5 bases). The germline V gene encodes CDR1 SGHTA and CDR2 FQGNSA. The CDR3 covers 17 residues. V was shortened by 4 bases and J by 4 bases, with 21 bases between the two germline ends. As DNA, the CDR3 is TGTGCCAGCAGCTCGAGGGCCTCTAGAGGATATGCAGATACGCAGTATTTT. The encoded protein is CASSSRASRGYADTQYF.

This clonotype was counted a single time. The rearrangement joins TRBV20-1 to TRBJ2-7; TRBD1 might be the D (5 bases). This CDR3 spans 16 amino acids. The germline gives CDR1 DFQATT, CDR2 SNEGSKA (reference sequence). Trimming cost V 4 bases and J 0 bases, with 19 bases left between them. This CDR3 is CSAKVPHRSSSYEQYF. The CDR3 DNA reads TGCAGTGCTAAAGTCCCGCACAGGTCGAGCTCCTACGAGCAGTACTTC.

As concerns this clonotype: The limits of the CDR3 on the DNA are not certain, so only TCRdb's listed CDR3 is given. V gene TRBV29-1 combines with J gene TRBJ1-4; the D call in the table, TRBD1, was not verified against the DNA. From its first to its last residue, the CDR3 has 15 amino acids. Looked up from germline, CDR1 is SQVTM and CDR2 is ANQGSEA. This CDR3 reads CSVRFGGLPGEKLFF.

The rearrangement links TRBV19 to TRBJ2-3; 15 bases align to TRBD2. This CDR3 spans 18 amino acids. Germline V CDR1 and CDR2: LNHDA, SQIVND (reference sequence). Trimming removed 4 bases from V and 0 bases from J; junction bases left unmatched: 5. In DNA, the CDR3 is TGTGCCAGTAGTACCGGGACTAGCGGGGGGCAAAGCACAGATACGCAGTATTTT. The encoded protein is CASSTGTSGGQSTDTQYF.

This clonotype was recorded at least ten times. This chain links TRBV2 with TRBJ1-5; 10 nucleotides match TRBD1. With V trimmed by 4 bases and J by 7 bases, 4 bases remained unmatched. The V gene's germline CDR1 is SNHLY and CDR2 FYNNEI. The CDR3 has 14 residues. CDR3 region: CASSGTGGRQPQHF. CDR3 bases: TGTGCCAGCAGTGGGACAGGGGGTCGACAGCCCCAGCATTTT.